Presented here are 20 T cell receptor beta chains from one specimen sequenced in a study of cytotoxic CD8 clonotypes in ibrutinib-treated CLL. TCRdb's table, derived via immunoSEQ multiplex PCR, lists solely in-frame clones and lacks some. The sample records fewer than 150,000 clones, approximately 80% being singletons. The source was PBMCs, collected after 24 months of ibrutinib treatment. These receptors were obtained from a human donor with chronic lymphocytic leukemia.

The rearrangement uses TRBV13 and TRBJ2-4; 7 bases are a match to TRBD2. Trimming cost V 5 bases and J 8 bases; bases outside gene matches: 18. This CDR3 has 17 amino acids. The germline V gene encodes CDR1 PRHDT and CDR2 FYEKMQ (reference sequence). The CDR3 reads CASSPRAAGSPRDIQYF. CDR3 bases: TGTGCCAGCAGCCCAAGGGCAGCGGGGAGCCCTAGAGACATTCAGTACTTC.

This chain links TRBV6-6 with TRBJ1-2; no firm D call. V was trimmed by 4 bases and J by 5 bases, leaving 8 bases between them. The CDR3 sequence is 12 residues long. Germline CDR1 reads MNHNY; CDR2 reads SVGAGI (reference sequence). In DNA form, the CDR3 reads TGTGCCAGCAGTTCTCCAGGATATGGCTACACCTTC. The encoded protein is CASSSPGYGYTF.

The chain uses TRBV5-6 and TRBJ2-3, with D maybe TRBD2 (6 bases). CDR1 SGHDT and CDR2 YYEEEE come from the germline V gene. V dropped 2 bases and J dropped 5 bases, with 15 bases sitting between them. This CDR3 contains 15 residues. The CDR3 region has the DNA TGTGCCAGCAGCTTTGGTGGGGGAGGCATAGATACGCAGTATTTT. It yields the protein CASSFGGGGIDTQYF.

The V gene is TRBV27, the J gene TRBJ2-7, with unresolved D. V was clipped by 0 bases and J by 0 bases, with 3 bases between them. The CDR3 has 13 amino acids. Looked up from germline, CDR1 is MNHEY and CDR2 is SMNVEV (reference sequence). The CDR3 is CASSLSDSYEQYF. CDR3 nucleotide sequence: TGTGCCAGCAGTTTATCGGACTCCTACGAGCAGTACTTC.

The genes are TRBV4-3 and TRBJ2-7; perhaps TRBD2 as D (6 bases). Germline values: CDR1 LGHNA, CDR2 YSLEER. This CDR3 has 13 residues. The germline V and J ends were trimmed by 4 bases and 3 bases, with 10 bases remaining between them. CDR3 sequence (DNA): TGCGCCAGCAGCCCCGGGAGCCTCTACGAGCAGTACTTC. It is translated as CASSPGSLYEQYF.

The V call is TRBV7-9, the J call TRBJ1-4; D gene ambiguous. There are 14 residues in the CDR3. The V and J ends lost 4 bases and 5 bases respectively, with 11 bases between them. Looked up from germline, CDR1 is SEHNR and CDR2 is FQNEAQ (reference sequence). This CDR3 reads CASSSTAGNEKLFF. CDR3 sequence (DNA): TGTGCCAGCAGCTCCACGGCCGGAAATGAAAAACTGTTTTTT.

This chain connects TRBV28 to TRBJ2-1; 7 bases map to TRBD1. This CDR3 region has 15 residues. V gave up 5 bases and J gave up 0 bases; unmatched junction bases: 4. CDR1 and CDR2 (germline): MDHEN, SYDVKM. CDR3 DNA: TGTGCCAGCAGTCCGGGACAGAGCTCCTACAATGAGCAGTTCTTC. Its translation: CASSPGQSSYNEQFF.

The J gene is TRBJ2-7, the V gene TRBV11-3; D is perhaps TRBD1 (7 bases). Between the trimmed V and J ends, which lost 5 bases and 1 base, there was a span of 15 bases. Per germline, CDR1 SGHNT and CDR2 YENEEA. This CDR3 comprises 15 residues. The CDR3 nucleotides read TGTGCCAGCAGCCCCGGAGGGACAGTTTCCTACGAGCAGTACTTC. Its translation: CASSPGGTVSYEQYF.

The CDR3 sequence: CASSQEAGGTDTQYF. The CDR3 coding sequence is TGCGCCAGCAGCCAAGAGGCGGGGGGGACAGATACGCAGTATTTT. The V and J genes are TRBV4-1 and TRBJ2-3; 9 bases are shared with TRBD2. The junction had 1 base not matched to a gene; V was cut back by 0 bases and J by 3 bases. The CDR3 sequence is 15 residues long. Germline CDR1 reads MGHRA; CDR2 reads YSYEKL.

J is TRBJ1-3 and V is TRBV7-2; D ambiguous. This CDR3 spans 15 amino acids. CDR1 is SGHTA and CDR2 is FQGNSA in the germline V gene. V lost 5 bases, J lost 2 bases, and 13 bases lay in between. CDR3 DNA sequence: TGTGCCAGCAGCCGACAAGTGGGGACTGGAAACACCATATATTTT. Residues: CASSRQVGTGNTIYF. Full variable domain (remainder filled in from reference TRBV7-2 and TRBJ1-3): GAGVSQSPSNKVTEKGKDVELRCDPISGHTALYWYRQSLGQGLEFLIYFQGNSAPDKSGLPSDRFSAERTGGSVSTLTIQRTQQEDSAVYLCASSRQVGTGNTIYFGEGSWLTVV.

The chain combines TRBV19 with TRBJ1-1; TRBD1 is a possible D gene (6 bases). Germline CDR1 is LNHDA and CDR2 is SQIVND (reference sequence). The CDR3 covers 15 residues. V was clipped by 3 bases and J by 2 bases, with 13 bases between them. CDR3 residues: CASSMDSGSNTEAFF. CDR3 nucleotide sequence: TGTGCCAGTAGTATGGACAGTGGGTCTAACACTGAAGCTTTCTTT.

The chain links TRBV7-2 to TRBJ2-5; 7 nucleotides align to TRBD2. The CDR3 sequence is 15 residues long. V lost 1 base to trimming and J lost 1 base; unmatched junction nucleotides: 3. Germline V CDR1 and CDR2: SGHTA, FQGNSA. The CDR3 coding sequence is TGTGCCAGCAGCTTAGAATGGGGGGGCCAAGAGACCCAGTACTTC. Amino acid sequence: CASSLEWGGQETQYF.

Written as DNA, the CDR3 is TGTGCCATCACTAGCACAGATACGCAGTATTTT. It translates to CAITSTDTQYF. The chain has TRBV28 and TRBJ2-3; D is unclear. The CDR3 extends over 11 amino acids. V lost 10 bases to trimming and J lost 0 bases, with 5 bases between them. From germline, CDR1 is MDHEN and CDR2 SYDVKM.

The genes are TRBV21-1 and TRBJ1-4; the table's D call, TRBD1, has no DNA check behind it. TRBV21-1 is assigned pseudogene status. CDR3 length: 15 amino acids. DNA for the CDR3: TGTGCCAGCAGCAAAAGTAGGCAGGGGTGGGAAAAACTGTTTTTT. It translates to CASSKSRQGWEKLFF.

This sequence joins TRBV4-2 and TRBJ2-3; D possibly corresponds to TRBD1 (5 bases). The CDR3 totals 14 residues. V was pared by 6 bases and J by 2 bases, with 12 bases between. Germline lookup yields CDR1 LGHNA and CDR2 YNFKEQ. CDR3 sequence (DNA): TGTGCCAGCAGATATGGGGCCACCACAGATACGCAGTATTTT. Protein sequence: CASRYGATTDTQYF.

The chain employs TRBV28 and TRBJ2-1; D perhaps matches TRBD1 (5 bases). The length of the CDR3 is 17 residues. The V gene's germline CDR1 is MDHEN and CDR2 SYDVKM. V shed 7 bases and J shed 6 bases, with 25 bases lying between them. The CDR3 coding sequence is TGTGCCAGCATCCCGTTGCTAGACAGCCCTCTAGGCAATGAGCAGTTCTTC. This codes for CASIPLLDSPLGNEQFF. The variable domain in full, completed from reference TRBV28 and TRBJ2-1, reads DVKVTQSSRYLVKRTGEKVFLECVQDMDHENMFWYRQDPGLGLRLIYFSYDVKMKEKGDIPEGYSVSREKKERFSLILESASTNQTSMYLCASIPLLDSPLGNEQFFGPGTRLTVL.

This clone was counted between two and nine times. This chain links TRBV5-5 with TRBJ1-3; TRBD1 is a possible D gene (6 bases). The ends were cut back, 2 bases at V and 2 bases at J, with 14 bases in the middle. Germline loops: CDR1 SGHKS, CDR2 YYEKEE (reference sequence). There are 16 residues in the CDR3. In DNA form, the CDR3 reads TGTGCCAGCAGCTTTTCCGGGGGCCTGGCTGGAAACACCATATATTTT. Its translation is CASSFSGGLAGNTIYF.

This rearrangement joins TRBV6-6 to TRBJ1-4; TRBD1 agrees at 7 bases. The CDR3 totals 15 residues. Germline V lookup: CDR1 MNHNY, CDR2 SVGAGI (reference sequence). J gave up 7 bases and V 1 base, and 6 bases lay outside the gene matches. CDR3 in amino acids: CASSYYGQGGEKLFF. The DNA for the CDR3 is TGTGCCAGCAGTTACTATGGGCAGGGGGGTGAAAAACTGTTTTTT.

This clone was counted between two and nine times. The CDR3 DNA follows: TGTGCCAACCCACAGGGGAGGAACACTGAAGCTTTCTTT. Protein: CANPQGRNTEAFF. The rearrangement links TRBV19 to TRBJ1-1, with TRBD1 identical over 7 bases. With V trimmed by 10 bases and J by 1 base, 6 bases remained unmatched. CDR1 and CDR2 from the germline V gene are LNHDA and SQIVND (reference sequence). The CDR3 runs to 13 residues.

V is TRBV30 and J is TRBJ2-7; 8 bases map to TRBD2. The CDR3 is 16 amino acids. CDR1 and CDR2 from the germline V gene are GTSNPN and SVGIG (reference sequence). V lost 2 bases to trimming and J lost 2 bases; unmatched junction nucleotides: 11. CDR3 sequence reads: CAWSSGGASGTYEQYF. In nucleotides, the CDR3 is TGTGCCTGGAGTTCCGGGGGGGCAAGTGGGACCTACGAGCAGTACTTC.